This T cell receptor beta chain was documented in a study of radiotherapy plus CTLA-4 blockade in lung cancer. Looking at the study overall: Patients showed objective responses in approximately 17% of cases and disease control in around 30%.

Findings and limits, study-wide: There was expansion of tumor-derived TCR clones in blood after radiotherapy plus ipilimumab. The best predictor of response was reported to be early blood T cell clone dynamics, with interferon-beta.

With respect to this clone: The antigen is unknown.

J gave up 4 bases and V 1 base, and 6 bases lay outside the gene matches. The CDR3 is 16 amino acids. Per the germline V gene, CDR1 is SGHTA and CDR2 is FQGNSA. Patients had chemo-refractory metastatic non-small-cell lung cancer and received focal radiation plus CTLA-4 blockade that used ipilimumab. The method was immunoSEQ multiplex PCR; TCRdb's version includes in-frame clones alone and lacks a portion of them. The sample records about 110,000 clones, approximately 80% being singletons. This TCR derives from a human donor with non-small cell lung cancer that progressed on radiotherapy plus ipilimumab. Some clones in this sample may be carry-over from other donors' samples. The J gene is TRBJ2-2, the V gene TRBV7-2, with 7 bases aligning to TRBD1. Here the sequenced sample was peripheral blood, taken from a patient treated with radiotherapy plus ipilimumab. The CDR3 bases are TGTGCCAGCAGCTTAGTAGGGGGCTGGAGCACCGGGGAGCTGTTTTTT. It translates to CASSLVGGWSTGELFF.